This TCR beta chain was obtained from a study of low-dose radiotherapy and immunotherapy resistance in tumors. Overall study context: Doses delivered to Cohort 2 were 1 Gy per fraction every two weeks, amounting to 13 Gy over 26 weeks. Intravenous ipilimumab 1 mg/kg every six weeks was given with nivolumab 240 mg every two weeks.

The donors' treatment consisted of nivolumab, ipilimumab, aspirin, low-dose cyclophosphamide and low-dose radiotherapy. All eligible patients presented with advanced solid tumors that contained no tumor-infiltrating lymphocytes. Alpha and beta chains were covered, as first-strand cDNA relied on TRAV- and TRBV-specific primers. The authors amplified TCRs for 20 to 25 PCR cycles with a constant-region primer and a V-primer adapter. TCRdb processed the reads anew with MiXCR; each CDR3 protein has one entry. This table holds 11,000 or so distinct CDR3 sequences, about half found once. CDR1 is LGHDT and CDR2 is YNNKEL in the germline V gene (reference sequence). The CDR3 is 15 amino acids. V was shortened by 0 bases and J by 8 bases, with 16 bases between the two germline ends.

The chain joins TRBV3-1 to TRBJ1-2; D gene ambiguous. The receptor comes from a human donor with advanced metastatic prostate, ovarian, gallbladder or colorectal cancer (not recorded which). This table probably holds off-target reads from a library built for another chain. In nucleotides, the CDR3 is TGTGCCAGCAGCCAAGAATCCGTTCGGGGTGAGGGCTACACCTTC. It specifies CASSQESVRGEGYTF.